This is a list of T cell receptor beta chains from one sample in a study of T-cell reconstitution after alpha-beta-depleted transplantation in children. TCRdb independently ran MiXCR on the PCR reads; one entry per CDR3 protein. The sample records about 900,000 distinct CDR3 sequences, about 26% being singletons. Source: PBMCs, mostly from graft donor cells, taken 360 days after TCRalphabeta/CD19-depleted stem cell transplant. The receptors were gathered from a boy in the first two years of life who had a stem cell transplant for SCID, so the T cells may come from the graft donor. Both conserved end residues are part of each CDR3. The D gene is left open where the match is weak. Only some rows state a clone size, as once, few, many or a class for expanded clones.

d_gene,abundance,j_gene,v_gene,CDR3aa,CDR3nt
.,.,TRBJ2-7,TRBV28,CASILGPEQYF,TGTGCCAGCATTCTGGGACCGGAGCAGTACTTC
TRBD2,many,TRBJ2-1,TRBV4-1,CASTLAGGPNEQFF,TGCGCCAGCACCCTAGCGGGGGGGCCCAATGAGCAGTTCTTC
TRBD1,few,TRBJ2-2,TRBV28,CASTRDRGTGELFF,TGTGCCAGCACGAGGGACAGGGGCACCGGGGAGCTGTTTTTT
.,.,TRBJ2-3,TRBV20-1,CSAIMATDTQYF,TGCAGTGCTATTATGGCCACAGATACGCAGTATTTT
.,.,TRBJ1-6,TRBV7-3,CASSLGSHSPLHF,TGTGCCAGCAGCTTAGGGAGCCATTCACCCCTCCACTTT
TRBD2,many,TRBJ2-5,TRBV7-9,CASSFPGGPQETQYF,TGTGCCAGCAGCTTCCCGGGGGGGCCTCAAGAGACCCAGTACTTC
.,few,TRBJ2-3,TRBV7-9,CASSPRGGRADTQYF,TGTGCCAGCAGCCCTCGAGGGGGAAGGGCAGATACGCAGTATTTT
.,few,TRBJ2-7,TRBV5-1,CASSLGPGSRDEQYF,TGCGCCAGCAGCTTGGGGCCGGGAAGTCGGGACGAGCAGTACTTC
.,few,TRBJ2-5,TRBV11-2,CASSLRPGTYQETQYF,TGTGCCAGCAGCTTACGCCCTGGGACCTACCAAGAGACCCAGTACTTC
TRBD1,few,TRBJ2-7,TRBV6-5,CASRSSGTGGHEQYF,TGTGCCAGCAGATCCTCCGGGACAGGGGGCCACGAGCAGTACTTC
TRBD1,many,TRBJ2-3,TRBV20-1,CSARPGQVFSTDTQYF,TGCAGTGCTAGACCCGGACAGGTCTTCTCCACAGATACGCAGTATTTT
TRBD1,.,TRBJ1-5,TRBV27,CASSPFSGRGNQPQHF,TGTGCCAGCAGCCCCTTCTCCGGCAGGGGGAATCAGCCCCAGCATTTT
.,.,TRBJ2-1,TRBV5-1,CASTPGRVSYNEQFF,TGCGCCAGCACCCCGGGCAGGGTTTCCTACAATGAGCAGTTCTTC
.,few,TRBJ1-3,TRBV12-3/TRBV12-4,CASSDFFGVGNTIYF,TGTGCCAGCAGCGACTTTTTTGGGGTTGGAAACACCATATATTTT
.,.,TRBJ2-5,TRBV4-1,CASSQGRVETQYF,TGCGCCAGCAGCCAAGGGAGGGTGGAGACCCAGTACTTC
.,.,TRBJ2-6,TRBV19,CASSIVRAGANVLTF,TGTGCCAGTAGTATAGTCCGGGCTGGGGCCAACGTCCTGACTTTC
.,.,TRBJ2-1,TRBV5-1,CASSLPTGSPYNEQFF,TGCGCCAGCAGCTTGCCCACAGGGTCCCCCTACAATGAGCAGTTCTTC